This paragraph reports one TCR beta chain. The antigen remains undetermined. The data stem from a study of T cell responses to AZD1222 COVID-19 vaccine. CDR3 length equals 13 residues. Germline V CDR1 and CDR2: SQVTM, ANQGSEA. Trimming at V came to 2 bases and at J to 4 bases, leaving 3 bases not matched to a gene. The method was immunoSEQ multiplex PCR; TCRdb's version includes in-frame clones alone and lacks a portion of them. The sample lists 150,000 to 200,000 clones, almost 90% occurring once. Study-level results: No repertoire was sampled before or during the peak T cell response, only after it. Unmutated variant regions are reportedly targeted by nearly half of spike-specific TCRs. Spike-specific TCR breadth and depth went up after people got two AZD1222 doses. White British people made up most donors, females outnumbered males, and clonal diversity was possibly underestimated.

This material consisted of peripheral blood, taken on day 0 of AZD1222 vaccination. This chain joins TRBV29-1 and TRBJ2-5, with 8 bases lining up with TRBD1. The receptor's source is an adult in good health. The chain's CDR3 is CSVEHGQGETQYF. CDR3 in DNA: TGCAGCGTTGAACATGGACAGGGAGAGACCCAGTACTTC.